This is a list of T cell receptor beta chains from one sample in a study of read filtering for tumor transcriptome and immune sequencing. TCRdb itself ran the reads through MiXCR, one entry per CDR3 protein. The sample comprises 11,000 to 15,000 distinct CDR3 sequences, about 20% of which are singletons, and around 84% rests with the top ten. Sample: a population of CD138-negative cells sorted from bone marrow. Receptor source: a donor at least 40 years old with multiple myeloma. Each CDR3 is given with its conserved first and last residue. Each record gives: V gene, D gene, clone size, J gene, CDR3 DNA, CDR3 protein. A D gene is named only where the DNA matches it firmly. The size entry is marked missing in some rows and otherwise reads once, few, many or a size class.

V: TRBV6-2/TRBV6-3; D: -; size: many; J: TRBJ2-3; DNA: TGTGCCAGCAGGAGACAAATCCACACAGATACGCAGTATTTT; CDR3: CASRRQIHTDTQYF
V: TRBV12-3/TRBV12-4; D: -; size: many; J: TRBJ2-3; DNA: TGTGCCACTCGGGGGGCGCCTACAGATACGCAGTATTTT; CDR3: CATRGAPTDTQYF
V: TRBV27; D: -; size: -; J: TRBJ1-5; DNA: TGTGCCAGCAGTTTATCGGGGCTAGGCCAGCCCCAGCATTTT; CDR3: CASSLSGLGQPQHF
V: TRBV20-1; D: -; size: -; J: TRBJ2-7; DNA: TGCAGTGCTAGAGATTCACCTTCACTTGGCGAGCAGTACTTC; CDR3: CSARDSPSLGEQYF
V: TRBV6-5; D: -; size: -; J: TRBJ1-1; DNA: TGTGCCAGCAGTTACTCGCGAGAGGGGCGTACTGAAGCTTTCTTT; CDR3: CASSYSREGRTEAFF
V: TRBV6-6; D: -; size: many; J: TRBJ2-7; DNA: TGTGCCAGCGTCTCCGGGACCTCCGGGAGTTACGAGCAGTACTTC; CDR3: CASVSGTSGSYEQYF
V: TRBV14; D: -; size: -; J: TRBJ1-1; DNA: TGTGCCAGCAGCAAAAAACTCGGGGCCCAGAACACTGAAGCTTTCTTT; CDR3: CASSKKLGAQNTEAFF
V: TRBV6-5; D: TRBD1; size: many; J: TRBJ1-1; DNA: TGTGCCAGCAGTTACAATACAGGGGGCGACACTGAAGCTTTCTTT; CDR3: CASSYNTGGDTEAFF
V: TRBV10-3; D: TRBD2; size: many; J: TRBJ2-7; DNA: TGTGCCATCAGTGAGTTAGCGGGAGATCAGGAGCAGTACTTC; CDR3: CAISELAGDQEQYF
V: TRBV27; D: -; size: many; J: TRBJ2-1; DNA: TGTGCCAGCAGTCTCGGGACACCTAGCTACAATGAGCAGTTCTTC; CDR3: CASSLGTPSYNEQFF
V: TRBV14; D: -; size: few; J: TRBJ1-2; DNA: TGTGCCAGCAGCCAAGGCGGGGGGAGAGTCTATGGCTACACCTTC; CDR3: CASSQGGGRVYGYTF
V: TRBV30; D: -; size: -; J: TRBJ2-3; DNA: TGTGCCTGGCAGGCGTTGACGAGCACAGATACGCAGTATTTT; CDR3: CAWQALTSTDTQYF
V: TRBV29-1; D: TRBD2; size: -; J: TRBJ2-1; DNA: TGCGGTGTTGGACTAGCGGGAGTCCAGGAGCAGTTCTTC; CDR3: CGVGLAGVQEQFF
V: TRBV15; D: -; size: many; J: TRBJ2-1; DNA: TGTGCCACCCGAGGCGGGACGCCCCAGGTGAATGAGCAGTTCTTC; CDR3: CATRGGTPQVNEQFF
V: TRBV27; D: -; size: -; J: TRBJ2-7; DNA: TGTGCCAGCAGTTTATTGAGCCCTCCGGGCGAGCAGTACTTC; CDR3: CASSLLSPPGEQYF
V: TRBV7-9; D: -; size: many; J: TRBJ1-4; DNA: TGTGCCAGCAGCTTAATGGGGGGACGTGAAAAACTGTTTTTT; CDR3: CASSLMGGREKLFF
V: TRBV5-1; D: -; size: -; J: TRBJ2-3; DNA: TGCGCCAGCAGCTTGGCATCTGGCACAGATACGCAGTATTTT; CDR3: CASSLASGTDTQYF
V: TRBV19; D: TRBD2; size: many; J: TRBJ2-1; DNA: TGTGCCAGCAACCTAGCGGGGGTGTACAATGAGCAGTTCTTC; CDR3: CASNLAGVYNEQFF
V: TRBV2; D: -; size: many; J: TRBJ2-2; DNA: TGTGCCAGCACCAAAGGGATACTACGTATCGGGGAGCTGTTTTTT; CDR3: CASTKGILRIGELFF
V: TRBV12-3/TRBV12-4; D: TRBD1; size: -; J: TRBJ2-5; DNA: TGTGCCAGCAGTCCGACAGGGGGGCTGGAGACCCAGTACTTC; CDR3: CASSPTGGLETQYF
V: TRBV5-1; D: -; size: -; J: TRBJ2-5; DNA: TGCGCCAGCACCTGGGGGGGACAGGACCAAGAGACCCAGTACTTC; CDR3: CASTWGGQDQETQYF
V: TRBV7-8; D: -; size: -; J: TRBJ2-7; DNA: TGTGCCAGCAGCTTAGACAGGGCCTACGAGCAGTACTTC; CDR3: CASSLDRAYEQYF
V: TRBV12-3/TRBV12-4; D: -; size: -; J: TRBJ2-7; DNA: TGTGCCAGCAGTTTCGGAAGCTCCTACGAGCAGTACTTC; CDR3: CASSFGSSYEQYF
V: TRBV6-2/TRBV6-3; D: -; size: many; J: TRBJ2-1; DNA: TGTGCCAGCAGTTACGGCGGGATGTATGAGCAGTTCTTC; CDR3: CASSYGGMYEQFF
V: TRBV12-3/TRBV12-4; D: -; size: many; J: TRBJ2-7; DNA: TGTGCCAGCGGAAAGACAGCGGAGGACTACGAGCAGTACTTC; CDR3: CASGKTAEDYEQYF
V: TRBV20-1; D: TRBD2; size: -; J: TRBJ2-3; DNA: TGCAGTGCTAGAGATCCCATCAGCGGGGTAAGGTACACAGATACGCAGTATTTT; CDR3: CSARDPISGVRYTDTQYF